These 14 T cell receptor beta chains were sequenced from one sample in a study of read filtering for tumor transcriptome and immune sequencing. The library was built from roughly 400 ng RNA with molecular barcoded adaptors for alpha/delta and beta/gamma chains. MiXCR, applied by TCRdb to the reads, yields one record per CDR3 protein. Of under 80,000 distinct CDR3 sequences listed, approximately 19% are singletons. Material for sequencing was a population of CD138-negative cells sorted from bone marrow. These receptors originate from a donor at least 40 years old with multiple myeloma.

This clonotype was detected many times. The gene calls are TRBV20-1 and TRBJ2-5; D is undetermined. Germline V CDR1 and CDR2: DFQATT, SNEGSKA (reference sequence). The CDR3 is 12 amino acids. The V end was cut by 6 bases, the J end by 4 bases, with 12 bases between. The CDR3 loop is CSATLTPETQYF. Here the CDR3 DNA reads TGCAGTGCCACACTCACGCCAGAGACCCAGTACTTC.

This clonotype has a count of ten or more. This chain connects TRBV28 to TRBJ2-6; a weak D match, TRBD2 (6 bases). Germline V gene sequence: CDR1 MDHEN, CDR2 SYDVKM. V was shortened by 6 bases and J by 4 bases, with 13 bases between the two germline ends. The CDR3 sequence is 15 residues long. The CDR3 loop reads CASRLAGPGANVLTF. CDR3 coding DNA: TGTGCCAGCAGACTAGCAGGGCCCGGGGCCAACGTCCTGACTTTC.

This clonotype was picked up many times. DNA of the CDR3: TGCAGTGCTAGCGCAGATACGCAGTATTTT. It specifies CSASADTQYF. The V and J genes are TRBV20-1 and TRBJ2-3; no firm D call. The CDR3 has 10 amino acids. V was shortened by 3 bases and J by 4 bases, with 2 bases between the two germline ends. Germline V gene lookup returns CDR1 DFQATT and CDR2 SNEGSKA (reference sequence).

This clonotype was counted many times. V usage is TRBV3-1 and J usage is TRBJ2-2, with 8 bases aligning to TRBD2. The CDR3 contains 15 residues. J lost 2 bases, V lost 4 bases, and 3 bases had no gene match. Germline CDR1 LGHDT, CDR2 YNNKEL (reference sequence). The CDR3 here is CASSRGTSNTGELFF. CDR3 DNA sequence: TGTGCCAGCAGCCGGGGGACTAGTAACACCGGGGAGCTGTTTTTT.

This clonotype showed up many times. This chain connects TRBV20-1 to TRBJ1-6, with D possibly matching TRBD1 (6 bases). Trimming pared 4 bases from V and 8 bases from J, leaving 12 bases between. The V gene's germline CDR1 is DFQATT and CDR2 SNEGSKA (reference sequence). The length of the CDR3 is 13 residues. CDR3 DNA: TGCAGTGCTATAGGGGGTAACGATTCACCCCTCCACTTT. This gives the protein CSAIGGNDSPLHF.

By frequency in the sample, this clonotype is medium-sized (0.01 to 0.1%). The chain employs TRBV11-3 and TRBJ2-1, with D unresolved. Germline CDR1 SGHNT, CDR2 YENEEA. This CDR3 spans 13 amino acids. The V and J ends lost 2 bases and 8 bases respectively, with 10 bases between them. This CDR3 is CASSLFWRDEQFF. The CDR3 region has the DNA TGTGCCAGCAGCTTATTTTGGCGCGATGAGCAGTTCTTC.

This clonotype was recorded many times. The chain employs TRBV20-1 and TRBJ2-1, with D tentatively TRBD2 (5 bases). Trimming took 0 bases from V and 6 from J, leaving 18 bases between them. CDR3 length: 16 amino acids. Germline V lookup: CDR1 DFQATT, CDR2 SNEGSKA (reference sequence). The CDR3 protein is CSARDQVGRGLNEQFF. CDR3 coding DNA: TGCAGTGCTAGAGATCAGGTGGGCCGCGGGCTCAATGAGCAGTTCTTC.

This clonotype appeared many times. CDR3 in DNA: TGTGCCAGCAGTTTATGGAGTCCGACAGGACTAAACTATGGCTACACCTTC. Translated, it gives CASSLWSPTGLNYGYTF. The chain carries TRBV28 and TRBJ1-2; D may be TRBD1 (6 bases). Trimming removed 0 bases at V and 2 bases at J, with 16 bases between. The CDR3 is made up of 17 amino acids. Germline V lookup: CDR1 MDHEN, CDR2 SYDVKM.

This clonotype was detected ten times or more. V and J are TRBV18 and TRBJ2-1, with D perhaps TRBD1 (5 bases). CDR1 and CDR2 (germline): KGHSH, LQKENI. V was shortened by 2 bases and J by 0 bases, with 8 bases between the two germline ends. The CDR3 has 15 amino acids. The CDR3 nucleotides read TGTGCCAGCTCACCAGGCACAGGCTCCTACAATGAGCAGTTCTTC. Protein: CASSPGTGSYNEQFF.

Comments on this clonotype: This CDR3 is missing its conserved last phenylalanine or tryptophan, likely due to a read error. The rearrangement links TRBV10-3 to TRBJ1-1; D not certain. Germline CDR1 is ENHRY and CDR2 is SYGVKD. This CDR3 spans 11 amino acids. Trimming pared 6 bases from V and 8 bases from J, leaving 10 bases between. CDR3 in DNA: TGTGCCATCAGGGTGGCGGCGGAAGCTTTCCTT. Its protein is CAIRVAAEAFL.

With regard to this clonotype: A clone one base away is much larger, so this may be a read error. The chain carries TRBV6-5 and TRBJ1-1, with TRBD1 matching over 7 bases. Germline lookup yields CDR1 MNHEY and CDR2 SVGAGI. V dropped 5 bases and J dropped 4; count of bases not matched to a gene: 7. This CDR3 is 14 amino acids long. The CDR3 sequence: CASSKTGDRTEAFF. In DNA, the CDR3 is TGTGCCAGCAGTAAAACAGGGGATCGCACTGAAGCTTTCTTT.

Details on this clonotype: Just one base apart from a much larger clone, this may be a read error. The gene calls are TRBV7-6 and TRBJ2-3; TRBD1 is a possible D gene (6 bases). Germline V gene lookup returns CDR1 SGHVS and CDR2 FNYEAQ. The CDR3 covers 15 residues. The CDR3 nucleotides read TGTGCCAGCAGCCTAGGGGGTGTCGGCACAGATACGCAGTGTTTT. Protein: CASSLGGVGTDTQCF.

Details on this clonotype: A far larger clone is off by one base, so a read error is likely. This chain uses TRBV7-3 with TRBJ2-7; D is ambiguous. The CDR3 covers 13 residues. Germline CDR1 SGHTA, CDR2 FQGTGA. The CDR3 is CASSRTSSYERYF. The CDR3, as DNA: TGTGCCAGCAGTAGGACGAGCTCCTACGAGCGGTACTTC.

In its sample, this clonotype was seen many times. The chain employs TRBV20-1 and TRBJ2-1; possibly TRBD2 for D (6 bases). This CDR3 has 16 amino acids. Germline V gives CDR1 DFQATT, CDR2 SNEGSKA (reference sequence). V was clipped by 3 bases and J by 5 bases, with 20 bases between them. Here the CDR3 DNA reads TGCAGTGCTAGTCCCCTGGTGGGGAGGAGGGACAATGAGCAGTTCTTC. Amino acids: CSASPLVGRRDNEQFF.